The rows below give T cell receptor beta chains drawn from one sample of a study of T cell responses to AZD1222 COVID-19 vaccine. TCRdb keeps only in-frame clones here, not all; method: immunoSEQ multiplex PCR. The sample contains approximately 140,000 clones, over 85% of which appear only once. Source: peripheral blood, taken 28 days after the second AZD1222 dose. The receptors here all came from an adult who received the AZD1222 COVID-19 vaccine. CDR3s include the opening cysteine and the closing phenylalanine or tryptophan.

CSVDRPSNEQFF,TRBJ2-1,TRBV29-1
CASSLGLAGTYEQFF,TRBJ2-1,TRBV7-3
CASSSSGRVPYEQYF,TRBJ2-7,TRBV5-6
CASEARGGSNQPQHF,TRBJ1-5,TRBV21-1
CASSIESEQFF,TRBJ2-1,TRBV19
CASSPAGGTQYF,TRBJ2-3,TRBV18
CASSPSPGVSLYEQYF,TRBJ2-7,TRBV7-8
CASSSRGLAPRETQYF,TRBJ2-5,TRBV6-2/TRBV6-3
CASSQGLYGYTF,TRBJ1-2,TRBV3-1/TRBV3-2
CASSLVGLAGGDTQYF,TRBJ2-3,TRBV7-2
CASSESRGGTEAFF,TRBJ1-1,TRBV10-1
CAISVLHRDSEAYEQYF,TRBJ2-7,TRBV10-3
CASSLNRYGYTF,TRBJ1-2,TRBV13
CASSVTRISGNTIYF,TRBJ1-3,TRBV3-1/TRBV3-2
CASTPTAAQETQYF,TRBJ2-5,TRBV5-1
CASSLRTREVRYEQYF,TRBJ2-7,TRBV11-2
CASSQPSFGILYNEQFF,TRBJ2-1,TRBV4-2
CASSTKTGDGTEAFF,TRBJ1-1,TRBV7-2